This TCR beta chain appears in the sequencing data of a study of graft-versus-host responses after intestinal transplantation. Overall study: Each transplant was multivisceral, liver-intestinal, or isolated intestinal. The study gave all recipients anti-thymocyte globulin induction, then tacrolimus and steroids for about 3 years.

The V gene lost 4 bases and the J gene lost 9 bases, with 11 bases spanning the gap. Germline assignment: CDR1 SGHDT and CDR2 YYEEEE. This CDR3 has 12 residues. The study's findings and limits: Detected in recipient marrow were GvH clones, some of which were first observed in ileum or blood.

In the case of this clone: The antigen remains undetermined.

Clones were read by immunoSEQ multiplex PCR, and TCRdb kept only the in-frame ones, dropping some. Among about 20,000 clones, around 93% were seen once, and the ten largest hold around 0.82%. The V and J genes are TRBV5-6 and TRBJ2-1; possibly TRBD2 for D (6 bases). The receptor's source is a human patient who received an intestinal transplant, so some T cells may come from the graft donor. The material sequenced was PBMCs, taken 23 days after intestinal transplant. The CDR3: CASSPGGSEQFF. The CDR3 nucleotides are TGTGCCAGCAGCCCCGGGGGTAGTGAGCAGTTCTTC.